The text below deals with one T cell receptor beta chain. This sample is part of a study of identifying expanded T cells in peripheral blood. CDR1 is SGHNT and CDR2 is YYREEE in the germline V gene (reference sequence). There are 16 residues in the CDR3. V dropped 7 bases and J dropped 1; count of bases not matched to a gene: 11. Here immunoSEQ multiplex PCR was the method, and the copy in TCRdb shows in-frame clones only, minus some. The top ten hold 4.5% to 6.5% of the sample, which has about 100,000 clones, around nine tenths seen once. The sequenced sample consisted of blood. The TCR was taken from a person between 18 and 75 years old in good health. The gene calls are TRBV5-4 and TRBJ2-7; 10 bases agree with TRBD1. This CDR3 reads CASHRQGATLSYEQYF. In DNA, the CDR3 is TGTGCCAGCCACAGACAGGGGGCGACCTTATCCTACGAGCAGTACTTC.